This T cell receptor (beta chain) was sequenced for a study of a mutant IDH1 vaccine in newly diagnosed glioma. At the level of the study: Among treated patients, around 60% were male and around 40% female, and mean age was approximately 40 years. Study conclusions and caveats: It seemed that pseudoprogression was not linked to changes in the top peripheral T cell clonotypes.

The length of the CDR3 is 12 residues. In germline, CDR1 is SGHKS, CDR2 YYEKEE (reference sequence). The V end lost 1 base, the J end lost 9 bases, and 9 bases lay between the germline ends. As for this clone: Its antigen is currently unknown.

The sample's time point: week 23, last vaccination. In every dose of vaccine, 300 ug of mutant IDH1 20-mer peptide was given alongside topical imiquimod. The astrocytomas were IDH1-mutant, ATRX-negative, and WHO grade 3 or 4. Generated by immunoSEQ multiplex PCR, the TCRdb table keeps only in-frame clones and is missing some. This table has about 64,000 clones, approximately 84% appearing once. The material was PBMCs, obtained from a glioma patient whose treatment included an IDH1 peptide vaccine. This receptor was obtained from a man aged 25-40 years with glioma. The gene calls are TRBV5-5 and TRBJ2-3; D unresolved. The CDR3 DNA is TGTGCCAGCAGCTTGTCTTCGGAAACGCAGTATTTT. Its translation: CASSLSSETQYF.